These 31 T cell receptor beta chains were sequenced from one sample in a study of T cell repertoires in cytomegalovirus infection. TCRdb itself ran the reads through MiXCR, one entry per CDR3 protein. In the table there are under 850,000 distinct CDR3 sequences, 35% of which are singletons. Sequencing was carried out using PBMCs. The receptors come from a human donor in good health (CMV status not recorded). Some clones in this sample may be carry-over from other donors' samples.

Remarks on this clonotype: A read error may account for a junction end that differs from germline. The V gene is TRBV12-3 or TRBV12-4, the J gene TRBJ2-7; no firm D call. The CDR3 consists of 12 residues. DNA for the CDR3: TGCGCCAGCAGCCCCACCCTCTACGAGCAGTACTTC. Translated, it gives CASSPTLYEQYF.

The count of this clonotype is one. In DNA form, the CDR3 reads TGTGCCAGCAGCGTCATGGGGGGTCGCTCCTACGAGCAGTACTTC. Residues: CASSVMGGRSYEQYF. The genes are TRBV7-3 and TRBJ2-7; D perhaps matches TRBD2 (6 bases). Germline V lookup: CDR1 SGHTA, CDR2 FQGTGA. The CDR3 runs to 15 residues. Trimming removed 5 bases at V and 0 bases at J, with 14 bases between.

The chain couples TRBV27 to TRBJ1-2, with a weak D call TRBD1 (5 bases). This CDR3 is built from 13 residues. Deletions cut 3 bases from V and 8 bases from J, with 13 bases between. In germline, CDR1 is MNHEY, CDR2 SMNVEV (reference sequence). The CDR3 sequence: CASSFHGGGGYTF. The CDR3 DNA sequence: TGTGCCAGCAGTTTCCACGGGGGGGGAGGCTACACCTTC.

The rearrangement joins TRBV29-1 to TRBJ1-6; D possibly corresponds to TRBD1 (5 bases). The CDR3 covers 13 residues. The V gene's germline CDR1 is SQVTM and CDR2 ANQGSEA. Deletions cut 4 bases from V and 4 bases from J, with 8 bases between. The CDR3 bases are TGCAGCGTTGGGGAGGGGTATAATTCACCCCTCCACTTT. Protein product: CSVGEGYNSPLHF.

Concerning this clonotype: The junction shows a germline mismatch at one end, possibly a read error. The chain has TRBV4-1 and TRBJ1-4; 9 nucleotides match TRBD1. Germline CDR1 MGHRA, CDR2 YSYEKL. There are 16 residues in the CDR3. The CDR3 sequence is CASSQGVTGGHEKLLF. The CDR3 region has the DNA TGCGCCAGCAGCCAAGGCGTTACAGGGGGCCATGAAAAACTATTATTT.

This clonotype was seen a handful of times. The chain employs TRBV12-3 or TRBV12-4 and TRBJ1-4; D unresolved. This CDR3 comprises 15 residues. V was trimmed by 5 bases and J by 0 bases, leaving 10 bases between them. CDR3 bases: TGTGCCAGCAGTCCTGATGGTACAACTAATGAAAAACTGTTTTTT. Translation: CASSPDGTTNEKLFF.

This clonotype was seen only a few times. V gene TRBV5-1 combines with J gene TRBJ1-6, with no clear D. Trimming cost V 0 bases and J 1 base, with 14 bases left between them. Germline V gene lookup returns CDR1 SGHRS and CDR2 YFSETQ. CDR3 length: 18 amino acids. The CDR3, as DNA: TGCGCCAGCAGCTTGGGGCGCGGCCGGATTTCCTATAATTCACCCCTCCACTTT. Its protein product is CASSLGRGRISYNSPLHF.

The chain couples TRBV19 to TRBJ2-1; 7 bases line up with TRBD2. This CDR3 comprises 17 residues. The junction had 16 bases not matched to a gene; V was cut back by 7 bases and J by 4 bases. Germline values: CDR1 LNHDA, CDR2 SQIVND (reference sequence). CDR3 nucleotides: TGTGCCAGTACCGACATCGGGGGGAGGGGACCTTACAATGAGCAGTTCTTC. It specifies CASTDIGGRGPYNEQFF.

With regard to this clonotype: A read error may produce the germline difference seen at one junction end. The V gene is TRBV7-2, the J gene TRBJ1-4; D might be TRBD1 (6 bases). The CDR3 has 14 amino acids. Looked up from germline, CDR1 is SGHTA and CDR2 is FQGNSA. CDR3 nucleotide sequence: TGTTCCAGCAACGAACAGGGCCGGGTGGAAAAACTGTTTTTT. Translated, it gives CSSNEQGRVEKLFF.

This clonotype was found many times. The chain recombines TRBV6-4 with TRBJ2-1; 9 bases align to TRBD2. The CDR3 has 16 residues. Looked up from germline, CDR1 is MRHNA and CDR2 is SNTAGT. J gave up 2 bases and V 0 bases, and 2 bases lay outside the gene matches. CDR3 in amino acids: CASSDSGTSPYNEQFF. The CDR3 coding sequence is TGTGCCAGCAGTGACTCCGGGACTAGCCCCTACAATGAGCAGTTCTTC.

This clonotype was observed a handful of times. The gene calls are TRBV4-1 and TRBJ1-1, with no clear D. Germline CDR1 is MGHRA and CDR2 is YSYEKL. The CDR3 runs 16 residues. V lost 0 bases, J lost 7 bases, and 18 bases lay in between. CDR3 residues: CASSQEGRGREGEAFF. CDR3 nucleotide sequence: TGCGCCAGCAGCCAAGAAGGTCGTGGCCGGGAGGGTGAAGCTTTCTTT.

Concerning this clonotype itself: A clone one base away is much larger, so this may be a read error. The rearrangement joins TRBV7-2 to TRBJ1-5; 10 bases are shared with TRBD1. CDR3 length: 16 amino acids. Losses at the gene ends were 5 bases for V and 7 bases for J; bases not matched to a gene: 11. The germline V gene encodes CDR1 SGHTA and CDR2 FQGNSA. This CDR3 is CASSKPGTGARQPQHF. In DNA form, the CDR3 reads TGTGCCAGCAGCAAACCCGGGACAGGGGCAAGGCAGCCCCAGCATTTT. The full variable domain, with the rest looked up from reference TRBV7-2 and TRBJ1-5, is GAGVSQSPSNKVTEKGKDVELRCDPISGHTALYWYRQSLGQGLEFLIYFQGNSAPDKSGLPSDRFSAERTGGSVSTLTIQRTQQEDSAVYLCASSKPGTGARQPQHFGDGTRLSIL.

This clonotype was found once. The chain joins TRBV5-1 to TRBJ2-7, with 8 bases lining up with TRBD1. Germline V gene lookup returns CDR1 SGHRS and CDR2 YFSETQ. The CDR3 is 15 residues long. V lost 3 bases, J lost 2 bases, and 7 bases stayed unmatched. This CDR3 reads CASSWTTGATYEQYF. Here the CDR3 DNA reads TGCGCCAGCAGCTGGACGACAGGGGCGACCTACGAGCAGTACTTC.

The V gene is TRBV6-5, the J gene TRBJ1-2; D unresolved. The V end lost 8 bases, the J end lost 4 bases, and 14 bases lay between the germline ends. The CDR3 extends over 13 amino acids. The germline V gene encodes CDR1 MNHEY and CDR2 SVGAGI. This chain's CDR3 is CASLGMEGYGYTF. CDR3 sequence (DNA): TGTGCCAGCCTGGGCATGGAGGGCTATGGCTACACCTTC.

This sequence joins TRBV19 and TRBJ2-6, with a possible D match to TRBD1 (6 bases). V was cut by 9 bases and J by 5 bases, with 14 bases left in between. This CDR3 has 14 residues. Germline V CDR1 and CDR2: LNHDA, SQIVND (reference sequence). DNA for the CDR3: TGTGCCAGCCGATACCGGGACAGGGCCAACGTCCTGACTTTC. Protein sequence: CASRYRDRANVLTF.

The chain couples TRBV29-1 to TRBJ1-2; D remains unclear. The CDR3 totals 14 residues. Trimming left V 5 bases short and J 8 bases short, with 21 bases between. Per germline, CDR1 SQVTM and CDR2 ANQGSEA. The CDR3 coding sequence is TGCAGCGTTTCAAGGGCCGGGGATCTTTCCGGCTACACCTTC. As protein: CSVSRAGDLSGYTF.

This clonotype was observed once. The J gene is TRBJ1-2, the V gene TRBV4-3; TRBD1 aligns across 7 bases. Losses at the gene ends were 1 base for V and 8 bases for J; bases not matched to a gene: 4. CDR3 length: 13 residues. The germline CDR1 and CDR2 sequences are LGHNA and YSLEER. The CDR3 coding sequence is TGCGCCAGCAGCCAAGTCAGGGGGGACGGCTACACCTTC. Protein sequence: CASSQVRGDGYTF.

J is TRBJ1-2 and V is TRBV28; maybe TRBD1 (5 bases). There are 11 residues in the CDR3. Germline V gene data show CDR1 as MDHEN and CDR2 as SYDVKM. With 6 bases removed from V and 3 bases from J, the gap between germline ends came to 5 bases. Here the CDR3 DNA reads TGTGCCAGCAGAGGGGACTATGGCTACACCTTC. It specifies CASRGDYGYTF.

This clonotype was observed once. No conserved phenylalanine or tryptophan ends this CDR3, so it is likely a read error. This chain links TRBV6-2 or TRBV6-3 with TRBJ1-1, with D hard to call. V was cut by 0 bases and J by 7 bases, with 3 bases left in between. The germline V gene encodes CDR1 MNHEY and CDR2 SVGEGT. This CDR3 has 11 residues. The CDR3 spells CASSYSIEAFL. CDR3 coding DNA: TGTGCCAGCAGTTACTCGATTGAAGCTTTCTTG.

This rearrangement joins TRBV7-2 to TRBJ2-1, with D unclear. Germline CDR1 is SGHTA and CDR2 is FQGNSA. Trimming cost V 5 bases and J 6 bases, with 11 bases left between them. This CDR3 is built from 13 residues. CDR3 DNA: TGTGCCAGCAGCACCAAATCCCCCAATGAGCAGTTCTTC. This encodes CASSTKSPNEQFF.

There are many counts of this clonotype. The chain links TRBV7-8 to TRBJ2-2, with 8 bases matching TRBD2. J gave up 0 bases and V 6 bases, and 3 bases lay outside the gene matches. The CDR3 loop spans 15 amino acids. CDR1 is SGHVS, CDR2 FQNEAQ, per germline. Written as DNA, the CDR3 is TGTGCCAGCAGGAGGACTAGCACGAACACCGGGGAGCTGTTTTTT. Translated: CASRRTSTNTGELFF.

This chain connects TRBV7-2 to TRBJ2-7; no clear D. The CDR3 is 14 amino acids. Trimming left V 2 bases short and J 6 bases short, with 14 bases between. CDR1 SGHTA and CDR2 FQGNSA come from the germline V gene. The CDR3 spells CASSLWAPTGEQYF. The CDR3 nucleotides are TGTGCCAGCAGCTTATGGGCCCCAACGGGCGAGCAGTACTTC.

This clonotype was recorded a few times. The V gene is TRBV20-1, the J gene TRBJ2-5, with 9 nucleotides matching TRBD2. Trimming cost V 0 bases and J 4 bases; bases outside gene matches: 18. This CDR3 spans 19 amino acids. Germline assignment: CDR1 DFQATT and CDR2 SNEGSKA (reference sequence). CDR3 sequence reads: CSARDHQPRAGGPSETQYF. In DNA, the CDR3 is TGCAGTGCTAGAGATCATCAGCCTAGGGCGGGAGGGCCCTCAGAGACCCAGTACTTC.

There are a few counts of this clonotype. The rearrangement joins TRBV6-7 to TRBJ2-7, with 11 bases lining up with TRBD2. TRBV6-7 is given ORF status, its function remaining uncertain. V trimming: 6 bases; J trimming: 8 bases; junction bases outside the gene matches: 15. The CDR3 contains 16 residues. The CDR3 protein is CASRPGPWTSGLQQYF. As DNA, the CDR3 is TGTGCCAGCAGGCCTGGCCCCTGGACTAGCGGGCTACAGCAGTACTTC.

The genes are TRBV12-3 or TRBV12-4 and TRBJ1-2; TRBD1 agrees at 9 bases. The CDR3 consists of 13 residues. Trimming cost V 8 bases and J 8 bases; bases outside gene matches: 9. The CDR3 region is CASYEQGANGYTF. DNA of the CDR3: TGTGCCAGCTACGAACAGGGGGCAAACGGCTACACCTTC.

This clonotype was seen ten or more times. This sequence joins TRBV7-8 and TRBJ1-5, with TRBD1 matching over 8 bases. After removal of 4 bases from V and 0 bases from J, the junction contained 5 bases not matched to a gene. This CDR3 contains 16 residues. Germline CDR1 is SGHVS and CDR2 is FQNEAQ. CDR3 in DNA: TGTGCCAGCAGCTCGGGACAGGTCTATAGCAATCAGCCCCAGCATTTT. Amino acids: CASSSGQVYSNQPQHF.

There are a few counts of this clonotype. The genes are TRBV12-3 or TRBV12-4 and TRBJ2-4; D remains unclear. The CDR3 covers 15 residues. V dropped 5 bases and J dropped 0 bases, with 11 bases sitting between them. The CDR3 DNA reads TGTGCCAGCAGTGGACGGGTCCTAGCCAAAAACATTCAGTACTTC. Translated, it gives CASSGRVLAKNIQYF.

With respect to this clonotype: One end of the junction is discordant with germline, which a read error may explain. The chain is built from TRBV7-6 and TRBJ2-2, with D perhaps matching TRBD2 (5 bases). There are 13 residues in the CDR3. The germline V gene encodes CDR1 SGHVS and CDR2 FNYEAQ. CDR3 residues: CASCLASPVELFF. The CDR3 nucleotides read TGTGCCAGCTGCTTAGCTAGCCCCGTGGAGCTGTTTTTT.

A word on this clonotype: This likely comes from a read error, as the CDR3 has no conserved phenylalanine or tryptophan at its end. The DNA is left out, because the CDR3 cannot be placed on it with certainty; the CDR3 is given as TCRdb lists it. V gene TRBV7-2 combines with J gene TRBJ2-3; the table's TRBD2 call for D was not verified on the DNA. Looked up from germline, CDR1 is SGHTA and CDR2 is FQGNSA. The CDR3 totals 15 residues, both ends included. CDR3 amino acids: CASSLAGGSTDTPYL.

The table lists this clonotype with many counts. The rearrangement joins TRBV12-3 or TRBV12-4 to TRBJ2-7; D is uncertain. The CDR3 runs to 12 residues. V shed 2 bases and J shed 4 bases, with 6 bases lying between them. CDR3 nucleotides: TGTGCCAGCAGTTTAACAGAATACGAGCAGTACTTC. Translating it yields CASSLTEYEQYF.

This clonotype was observed a handful of times. The gene calls are TRBV6-1 and TRBJ2-5, with a tentative D call TRBD2 (6 bases). Trimming shortened V by 6 bases and J by 0 bases, and 11 bases separated the two germline ends. This CDR3 has 14 residues. CDR1 and CDR2 from the germline V gene are MNHNS and SASEGT. The CDR3: CASRGLAYQETQYF. CDR3 DNA sequence: TGTGCCAGCAGGGGTCTAGCGTACCAAGAGACCCAGTACTTC.